A selection of T cell receptor beta chains follows, all from one sample in a study of Graves' ophthalmopathy and Graves' hyperthyroidism. In TCRdb, the multiplex PCR reads were re-called with MiXCR into one record per CDR3 protein. In the table there are about 400,000 distinct CDR3 sequences, about 21% of which are singletons. Sequencing was carried out using peripheral blood. Receptors originate from a woman in her late teens or twenties with stable Graves' hyperthyroidism. Each CDR3 is given with its conserved first and last residue. The D gene is left open where the match is weak. Clone size is not always given. Where it is, it says once, few, many or a class for expanded clones.

clone_size: many
d_call: -
j_call: TRBJ1-6
v_call: TRBV20-1
cdr3_nt: TGCAGTGCTAGTACGGCAGGGCGAGCTAATTCACCCCTCCACTTT
cdr3_aa: CSASTAGRANSPLHF

clone_size: many
d_call: -
j_call: TRBJ1-5
v_call: TRBV28
cdr3_nt: TGTGCCAGCAGCCCCCCAGCCAATCAGCCCCAGCATTTT
cdr3_aa: CASSPPANQPQHF

clone_size: many
d_call: TRBD2
j_call: TRBJ2-2
v_call: TRBV6-2/TRBV6-3
cdr3_nt: TGTGCCAGCAGTTACCTCGTTGTAGCGGGGGACACCGGGGAGCTGTTTTTT
cdr3_aa: CASSYLVVAGDTGELFF

clone_size: many
d_call: TRBD2
j_call: TRBJ2-7
v_call: TRBV15
cdr3_nt: TGTGCCACCAGTTCCGGGACTACAACCTACGAGCAGTACTTC
cdr3_aa: CATSSGTTTYEQYF

clone_size: -
d_call: -
j_call: TRBJ2-7
v_call: TRBV6-5
cdr3_nt: TGTGCCAGCAGTTCCACCGGACGGCGTTCCTACGAGCAGTACTTC
cdr3_aa: CASSSTGRRSYEQYF

clone_size: -
d_call: TRBD1
j_call: TRBJ2-7
v_call: TRBV20-1
cdr3_nt: TGCAGTGCTTTCGGACAGGAGTTCTCCTACGAGCAGTACTTC
cdr3_aa: CSAFGQEFSYEQYF

clone_size: many
d_call: -
j_call: TRBJ1-3
v_call: TRBV6-5
cdr3_nt: TGTGCCAGCAGTTATGAGGGGACGGCTGGAAACACCATATATTTT
cdr3_aa: CASSYEGTAGNTIYF

clone_size: -
d_call: TRBD1
j_call: TRBJ1-2
v_call: TRBV30
cdr3_nt: TGTGCCTGGGCCTCGAGGGGGCAACGGGGTGGCTACACCTTC
cdr3_aa: CAWASRGQRGGYTF

clone_size: many
d_call: -
j_call: TRBJ1-2
v_call: TRBV7-6
cdr3_nt: TGTGCCAGCAGCTTATATCTCCGGGGGGCTGGCTATGGCTACACCTTC
cdr3_aa: CASSLYLRGAGYGYTF

clone_size: many
d_call: TRBD1
j_call: TRBJ2-7
v_call: TRBV5-1
cdr3_nt: TGCGCCAGCAGCTTGATTGGACAGGGGTACGAGCAGTACTTC
cdr3_aa: CASSLIGQGYEQYF

clone_size: -
d_call: -
j_call: TRBJ1-5
v_call: TRBV28
cdr3_nt: TGTGCCAGCAGTTTCCCCTTTCCCCAAGACCAGCCCCAGCATTTT
cdr3_aa: CASSFPFPQDQPQHF

clone_size: -
d_call: -
j_call: TRBJ1-1
v_call: TRBV6-5
cdr3_nt: TGTGCCAGCAGTTTCACGGGGGAGAACACTGAAGCTTTCTTT
cdr3_aa: CASSFTGENTEAFF

clone_size: -
d_call: TRBD2
j_call: TRBJ2-5
v_call: TRBV24-1
cdr3_nt: TGTGCCACCAGTGATTGGGACGTCGGGACTAGCGGGGAGACCCAGTACTTC
cdr3_aa: CATSDWDVGTSGETQYF

clone_size: -
d_call: -
j_call: TRBJ1-2
v_call: TRBV6-1
cdr3_nt: TGTGCCAGCAGGGACCCTTGGGGAGAAGGCTACACCTTC
cdr3_aa: CASRDPWGEGYTF

clone_size: many
d_call: -
j_call: TRBJ1-1
v_call: TRBV12-3/TRBV12-4
cdr3_nt: TGTGCCAGCAGTTTACGTATCGATGGGGCTTTCTTT
cdr3_aa: CASSLRIDGAFF

clone_size: many
d_call: TRBD1
j_call: TRBJ2-2
v_call: TRBV25-1
cdr3_nt: TGTGCCAGCAGTGAGAACTGGGACAGGAGAGACACCGGGGAGCTGTTTTTT
cdr3_aa: CASSENWDRRDTGELFF

clone_size: -
d_call: -
j_call: TRBJ1-1
v_call: TRBV20-1
cdr3_nt: TGCAGTGCTAGACGGGGGGGGAACACTGAAGATTTCTTT
cdr3_aa: CSARRGGNTEDFF

clone_size: many
d_call: TRBD2
j_call: TRBJ2-5
v_call: TRBV29-1
cdr3_nt: TGCAGCGTTGGGCTAGCGGGAAGGGGGGGGACCCAGTACTTC
cdr3_aa: CSVGLAGRGGTQYF

clone_size: many
d_call: -
j_call: TRBJ2-5
v_call: TRBV7-9
cdr3_nt: TGTGCCAGTGGACGGGGCGGGGAGACCCAGTACTTC
cdr3_aa: CASGRGGETQYF

clone_size: few
d_call: -
j_call: TRBJ1-2
v_call: TRBV28
cdr3_nt: TGTGCCAGCAGTAGAACCATATCGAACTATGGTTACACCTTC
cdr3_aa: CASSRTISNYGYTF

clone_size: -
d_call: TRBD1
j_call: TRBJ1-1
v_call: TRBV30
cdr3_nt: TGTGCCTGGAGTTACAGGGGAACAATGAACACTGAAGCTTTCTTT
cdr3_aa: CAWSYRGTMNTEAFF

clone_size: many
d_call: TRBD1
j_call: TRBJ2-2
v_call: TRBV15
cdr3_nt: TGTGCCACCAGCAGAGATCTCAGGGGACAGGGGGTATGGGCCGGGGAGCTGTTTTTT
cdr3_aa: CATSRDLRGQGVWAGELFF

clone_size: -
d_call: -
j_call: TRBJ1-1
v_call: TRBV29-1
cdr3_nt: TGCAGCGTTGAAGGGGGGAGTGGGGGAGCTTTCTTT
cdr3_aa: CSVEGGSGGAFF

clone_size: many
d_call: TRBD1
j_call: TRBJ1-2
v_call: TRBV10-3
cdr3_nt: TGTGCCATCAGCACCGGACAGGGGATCTATGGCTACACCTTC
cdr3_aa: CAISTGQGIYGYTF

clone_size: few
d_call: TRBD1
j_call: TRBJ1-2
v_call: TRBV12-3/TRBV12-4
cdr3_nt: TGTGCCAGCAGTTTAGCGAGCCAGGGGGCTAGCTACACCTTC
cdr3_aa: CASSLASQGASYTF

clone_size: many
d_call: -
j_call: TRBJ1-2
v_call: TRBV19
cdr3_nt: TGTGCCAGTTGCTCTCTGAAGGGACAAAGGACCTATGGCTACACCTTC
cdr3_aa: CASCSLKGQRTYGYTF

clone_size: -
d_call: TRBD1
j_call: TRBJ2-5
v_call: TRBV20-1
cdr3_nt: TGCAGTGCTTTGGGACAGGGGGTAGTGGAGACCCAGTACTTC
cdr3_aa: CSALGQGVVETQYF